A selection of T cell receptor beta chains follows, all from one sample in a study of blood T cells in healthy people across ages. TCRdb re-analysed the 5' RACE reads in MiXCR, keeping a single row per CDR3 protein. The repertoire holds 750,000 to 950,000 distinct CDR3 sequences, with approximately 32% as singletons. A further study also used this sample, focusing on T cells of mothers and their children.

The sample taken for sequencing was blood. These receptors all stem from a woman in her thirties or forties in good health. Each CDR3 is given with its conserved first and last residue. D genes are given only for firm matches. A clone size is listed for some rows: how often the clone was seen (once, few, many), or a class if it is expanded.

d_gene	j_gene	abundance	v_gene	CDR3nt	CDR3aa
.	TRBJ2-1	.	TRBV25-1	TGTGCCAGCAGTGACCCGGGACCAGGATACAATGAGCAGTTCTTC	CASSDPGPGYNEQFF
TRBD1	TRBJ2-1	.	TRBV7-2	TGTGCCAGCAGCTTAGCTTGGGACAGGCCCGTACTCAGCCGGGGGCAGTTCTTC	CASSLAWDRPVLSRGQFF
.	TRBJ1-2	.	TRBV20-1	TGCAGTGCTAGTATAGGAAGACCTAACTATGGCTACACCTTC	CSASIGRPNYGYTF
TRBD2	TRBJ2-5	few	TRBV4-1	TGCGCCAGCAGCCCGGGACTAGCGGGGCCTCCCGAGCGGGGCCAGTACTTC	CASSPGLAGPPERGQYF
TRBD1	TRBJ2-3	many	TRBV15	TGTGCCACCAGCAGAGAGGTCGGGACAGGGTTCGCAGATACGCAGTATTTT	CATSREVGTGFADTQYF
TRBD1	TRBJ2-7	many	TRBV20-1	TGCAGTGCTAGCCGGGACAGGGATTACGAGCAGTACTTC	CSASRDRDYEQYF
.	TRBJ1-2	few	TRBV5-1	TGCGCCAGCAGCTTGGAAATTAACTATGGCTACACCTTC	CASSLEINYGYTF
.	TRBJ2-1	.	TRBV24-1	TGTGCCACCGGTCGGACTACAGACCTCAATGAGCAGTTCTTC	CATGRTTDLNEQFF
TRBD1	TRBJ1-5	few	TRBV20-1	TGCAGTGCCATCCCGGGGACAGCCAGCAATCAGCCCCAGCATTTT	CSAIPGTASNQPQHF
TRBD1	TRBJ2-6	many	TRBV4-3	TGCGCCTGCAGCCAAGACGGCGGGACAGGGGTCTCTGGGGCCAACGTCCTGACTTTC	CACSQDGGTGVSGANVLTF
.	TRBJ2-5	many	TRBV28	TGTGCCAGCAGTTTACTCGAGATGGGAGAGACCCAGTACTTC	CASSLLEMGETQYF
TRBD2	TRBJ2-6	.	TRBV7-2	TGTGCCAGCAGCTTATTGGGTCGGGGGGGCCAGGGGGCCAACGTCCTGACTTTC	CASSLLGRGGQGANVLTF
.	TRBJ2-5	few	TRBV28	TGTGCCAGCCGACAAACGGCCCACGAGACCCAGTACTTC	CASRQTAHETQYF
.	TRBJ1-4	.	TRBV5-1	TGCGCCAGCAGCTTGGAGCAGGACGGTGAGAAACTGTTTTTT	CASSLEQDGEKLFF
TRBD1	TRBJ2-1	.	TRBV19	TGTGCCAGTACCAACCAGCGGGGACAGGGGGCTGAGTTCTTC	CASTNQRGQGAEFF
TRBD1	TRBJ2-7	once	TRBV7-2	TGTGCCGGCAGTCTGGGACAGGGCCCTTCCTACGAGCAGTACTTC	CAGSLGQGPSYEQYF
.	TRBJ1-1	.	TRBV20-1	TGCAGTGCTCTCTGGGGCATGGGGAACACTGAAGCTTTCTTT	CSALWGMGNTEAFF
.	TRBJ2-5	.	TRBV5-1	TGCGCCAGCAGCCCGACGGGGGCTGTACAAGAGACCCAGTACTTC	CASSPTGAVQETQYF
.	TRBJ1-2	few	TRBV7-2	TGTGCCAGCAGCTTAGGAATTTACGGAGCTAACTATGGCTACACCTTC	CASSLGIYGANYGYTF
TRBD2	TRBJ2-1	.	TRBV12-3/TRBV12-4	TGTGCCAGCAGTTCCCCGGGACTAGCGGACACAGACAATGAGCAGTTCTTC	CASSSPGLADTDNEQFF
.	TRBJ1-2	few	TRBV28	TGTGCCAGCAGCCTTCGGAACAGGCCACTTGATGGCTACACCTTC	CASSLRNRPLDGYTF
TRBD2	TRBJ2-1	.	TRBV14	TGTGCCAGCAGTCTTAGCGGGGGGGCCGCAAATGAGCAGTTCTTC	CASSLSGGAANEQFF
TRBD1	TRBJ1-2	many	TRBV7-2	TGTGCCAGCAGCGAAATGACCGGGACAGGAGGTTATGGCTACACCTTC	CASSEMTGTGGYGYTF